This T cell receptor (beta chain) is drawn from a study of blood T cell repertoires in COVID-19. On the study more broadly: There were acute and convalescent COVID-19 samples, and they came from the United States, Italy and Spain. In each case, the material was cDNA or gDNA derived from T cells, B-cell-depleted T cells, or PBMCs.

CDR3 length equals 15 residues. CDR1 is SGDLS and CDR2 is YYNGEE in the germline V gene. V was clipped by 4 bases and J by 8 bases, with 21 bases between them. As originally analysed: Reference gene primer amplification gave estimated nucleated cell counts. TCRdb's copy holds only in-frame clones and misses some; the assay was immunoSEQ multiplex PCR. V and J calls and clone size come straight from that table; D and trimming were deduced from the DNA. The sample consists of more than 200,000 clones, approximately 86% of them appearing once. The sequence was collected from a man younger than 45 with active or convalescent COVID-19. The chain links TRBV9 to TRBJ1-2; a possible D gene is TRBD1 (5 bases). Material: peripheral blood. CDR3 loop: CASSISGGDWEGYTF. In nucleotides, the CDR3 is TGTGCCAGCAGCATCTCTGGAGGGGATTGGGAGGGCTACACCTTC.